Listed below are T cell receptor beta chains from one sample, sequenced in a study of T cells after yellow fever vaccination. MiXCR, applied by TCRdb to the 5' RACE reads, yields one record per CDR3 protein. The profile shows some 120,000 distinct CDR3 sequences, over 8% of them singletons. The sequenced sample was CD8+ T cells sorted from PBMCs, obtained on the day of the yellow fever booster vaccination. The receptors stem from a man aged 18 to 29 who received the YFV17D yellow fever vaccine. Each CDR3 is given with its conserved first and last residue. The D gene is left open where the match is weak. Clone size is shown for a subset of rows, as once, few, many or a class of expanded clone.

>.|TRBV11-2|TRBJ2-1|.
CASSFVETYNEQFF
TGTGCCAGCAGCTTTGTGGAAACCTACAATGAGCAGTTCTTC
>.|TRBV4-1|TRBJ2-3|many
CASSLEGGSTDTQYF
TGCGCCAGCAGCCTAGAAGGAGGGAGCACAGATACGCAGTATTTT
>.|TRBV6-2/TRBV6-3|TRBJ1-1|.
CASTYRSAAEAFF
TGTGCCAGCACCTACAGATCGGCGGCTGAAGCTTTCTTT
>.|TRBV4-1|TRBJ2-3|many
CASSQEGTGTDTQYF
TGCGCCAGCAGCCAAGAGGGGACTGGCACAGATACGCAGTATTTT
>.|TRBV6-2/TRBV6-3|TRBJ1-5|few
CASKSDSNQPQHF
TGTGCCAGCAAATCAGATAGCAATCAGCCCCAGCATTTT
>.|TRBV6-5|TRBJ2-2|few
CASSYVSGELFF
TGTGCCAGCAGTTACGTTTCCGGGGAGCTGTTTTTT
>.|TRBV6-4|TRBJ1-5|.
CASSGEAGNQPQHF
TGTGCCAGCAGCGGGGAAGCAGGCAATCAGCCCCAGCATTTT
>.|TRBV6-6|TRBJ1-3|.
CASITGFGSGNTIYF
TGTGCCAGCATCACAGGGTTCGGGTCTGGAAACACCATATATTTT
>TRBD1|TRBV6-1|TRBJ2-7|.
CASMTGAYEQYF
TGTGCCAGCATGACAGGGGCCTACGAGCAGTACTTC
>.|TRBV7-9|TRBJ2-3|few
CASSLTQNTDTQYF
TGTGCCAGCAGCTTAACACAGAACACAGATACGCAGTATTTT
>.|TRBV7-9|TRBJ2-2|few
CASSFGRGELFF
TGTGCCAGCAGCTTCGGGCGCGGGGAGCTGTTTTTT
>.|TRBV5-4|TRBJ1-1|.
CASKWGNTEAFF
TGTGCCAGCAAATGGGGCAACACTGAAGCTTTCTTT
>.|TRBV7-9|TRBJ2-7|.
CASSLAKTGSYEQYF
TGTGCCAGCAGCTTAGCCAAGACCGGGTCCTACGAGCAGTACTTC
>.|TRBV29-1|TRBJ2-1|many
CSADTPVNNEQFF
TGCAGCGCTGACACCCCCGTAAACAATGAGCAGTTCTTC
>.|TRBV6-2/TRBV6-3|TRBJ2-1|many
CASSYYPDRYNEQFF
TGTGCCAGCAGTTACTACCCCGACAGGTACAATGAGCAGTTCTTC
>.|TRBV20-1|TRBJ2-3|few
CSARSIFGGSTDTQYF
TGCAGTGCTCGGTCGATTTTTGGCGGGAGCACAGATACGCAGTATTTT
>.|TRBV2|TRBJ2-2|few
CASTSGARTGELFF
TGTGCCAGCACCTCAGGGGCCCGCACCGGGGAGCTGTTTTTT
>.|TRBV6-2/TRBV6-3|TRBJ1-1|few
CASSYLDSRTEAFF
TGTGCCAGCAGTTACCTGGACAGCCGAACTGAAGCTTTCTTT
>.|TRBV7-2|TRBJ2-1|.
CASSLRGNTYNEQFF
TGTGCCAGCAGCCTGCGGGGAAACACTTACAATGAGCAGTTCTTC
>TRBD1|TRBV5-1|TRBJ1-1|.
CASGDRGNTEAFF
TGCGCCAGCGGGGACAGGGGGAACACTGAAGCTTTCTTT
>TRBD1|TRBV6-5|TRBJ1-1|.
CASSSDRTLDTEAFF
TGTGCCAGCAGTTCGGACAGGACGCTGGACACTGAAGCTTTCTTT
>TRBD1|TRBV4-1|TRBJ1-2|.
CASSRAPGQTFGGYTF
TGCGCCAGCAGCCGGGCCCCGGGACAGACCTTCGGCGGCTACACCTTC
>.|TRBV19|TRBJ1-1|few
CATIGTALTNTEAFF
TGTGCCACCATTGGCACAGCCCTCACGAACACTGAAGCTTTCTTT
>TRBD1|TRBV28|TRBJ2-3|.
CASSPPDRGTDTQYF
TGTGCCAGCAGTCCCCCGGACAGGGGCACAGATACGCAGTATTTT
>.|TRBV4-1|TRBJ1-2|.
CASSQRSSNYGYTF
TGCGCCAGCAGCCAAAGGTCTTCTAACTATGGCTACACCTTC
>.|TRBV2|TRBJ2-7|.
CAVESHGQTSYEQYF
TGTGCCGTGGAGTCCCATGGACAGACGTCCTACGAGCAGTACTTC
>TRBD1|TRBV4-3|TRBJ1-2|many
CASSTRQGAFSNTF
TGCGCCAGCAGCACCCGACAGGGGGCATTCAGCAACACCTTC
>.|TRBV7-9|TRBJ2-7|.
CASSLVRGNGEQYF
TGTGCCAGCAGCCTAGTTAGGGGGAACGGCGAGCAGTACTTC
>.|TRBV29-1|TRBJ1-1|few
CSVDITRTNTEAFF
TGCAGCGTTGACATCACACGGACGAACACTGAAGCTTTCTTT
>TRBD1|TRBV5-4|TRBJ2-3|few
CASSAADRSTDTQYF
TGTGCCAGCAGCGCGGCGGACAGGAGCACAGATACGCAGTATTTT
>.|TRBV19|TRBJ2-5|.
CASSIIRGGDQETQYF
TGTGCCAGTAGCATCATCAGAGGGGGAGACCAAGAGACCCAGTACTTC
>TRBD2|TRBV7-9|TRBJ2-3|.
CASSPSGGTSGASNTQYF
TGTGCCAGCAGCCCTAGTGGCGGGACTAGCGGGGCGTCGAATACGCAGTATTTT
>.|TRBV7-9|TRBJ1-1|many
CASSGWEPGMNTEAFF
TGTGCCAGCAGCGGGTGGGAACCAGGGATGAACACTGAAGCTTTCTTT
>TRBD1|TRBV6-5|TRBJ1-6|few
CASRQGWSSPLHF
TGTGCCAGCAGACAGGGGTGGAGTTCACCCCTCCACTTT
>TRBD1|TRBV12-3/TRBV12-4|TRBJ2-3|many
CASRSRDRAYYTQYF
TGTGCCAGCAGATCCCGGGACAGGGCCTATTATACGCAGTATTTT
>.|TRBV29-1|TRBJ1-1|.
CSVEDLNTEAFF
TGCAGCGTAGAGGACCTAAACACTGAAGCTTTCTTT
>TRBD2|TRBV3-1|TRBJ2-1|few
CASSYGAGGWNEQFF
TGTGCCAGCAGCTATGGAGCGGGGGGGTGGAATGAGCAGTTCTTC
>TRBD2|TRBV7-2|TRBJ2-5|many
CASSLPASGGAETQYF
TGTGCCAGCTCTCTTCCGGCTAGCGGGGGGGCGGAGACCCAGTACTTC
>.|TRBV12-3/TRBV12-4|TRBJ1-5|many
CASSWEASNQPQHF
TGTGCCAGCAGTTGGGAAGCTAGCAATCAGCCCCAGCATTTT
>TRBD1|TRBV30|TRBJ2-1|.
CAWSSGYRGEQFF
TGTGCCTGGAGTTCTGGGTACAGGGGAGAGCAGTTCTTC
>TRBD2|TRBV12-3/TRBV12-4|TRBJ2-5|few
CASSPSTSGGFQETQYF
TGTGCCAGCAGTCCTTCCACTAGCGGGGGGTTCCAAGAGACCCAGTACTTC
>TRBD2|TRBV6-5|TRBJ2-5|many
CASSYSTWRGQETQYF
TGTGCCAGCAGTTACTCGACTTGGCGGGGGCAAGAGACCCAGTACTTC
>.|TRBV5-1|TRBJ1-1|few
CASSLVSGHPTEAFF
TGCGCCAGCAGCTTGGTATCCGGACACCCGACTGAAGCTTTCTTT
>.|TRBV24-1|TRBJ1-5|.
CATSAGYNQPQHF
TGTGCCACCAGTGCAGGATACAATCAGCCCCAGCATTTT
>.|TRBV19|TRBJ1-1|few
CASTGAIPEAFF
TGTGCCAGTACGGGGGCTATCCCTGAAGCTTTCTTT
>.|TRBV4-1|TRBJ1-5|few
CASSQELGASNQPQHF
TGCGCCAGCAGCCAAGAATTGGGGGCGAGCAATCAGCCCCAGCATTTT